This TCR beta chain appears in the sequencing data of a study of immune cell composition in non-small cell lung cancer. Study details: Tumours were mainly lung adenocarcinoma or squamous cell carcinoma. Whole-study results and caveats: About four fifths of squamous and around 34% of adenocarcinoma cases had tumour-associated clones >0.5%. Dominant in vivo tumour-associated clones were not shown to share tumour-reactive sequences. In adenocarcinoma, maximal tumour-associated clone frequency tracked TIL tumour reactivity.

Here immunoSEQ multiplex PCR was the method, and the copy in TCRdb shows in-frame clones only, minus some. The sample shows about a thousand clones, about 80% of them seen only once. V was shortened by 2 bases and J by 1 base, with 18 bases between the two germline ends. This CDR3 spans 18 amino acids. CDR1 is SGHVS, CDR2 FQNEAQ, per germline. The normal lung sample lay at least 3 cm, and maximally far, from the tumour. Notes on this clone: What it recognizes is unknown.

The chain couples TRBV7-8 to TRBJ1-5, with D tentatively TRBD1 (5 bases). Material: non-adjacent lung tissue. The sequence was obtained from a human donor with non-small cell lung cancer. The CDR3 sequence is CASSLNILRGMSNQPQHF. CDR3 DNA: TGTGCCAGCAGCTTAAATATATTAAGGGGAATGAGCAATCAGCCCCAGCATTTT.